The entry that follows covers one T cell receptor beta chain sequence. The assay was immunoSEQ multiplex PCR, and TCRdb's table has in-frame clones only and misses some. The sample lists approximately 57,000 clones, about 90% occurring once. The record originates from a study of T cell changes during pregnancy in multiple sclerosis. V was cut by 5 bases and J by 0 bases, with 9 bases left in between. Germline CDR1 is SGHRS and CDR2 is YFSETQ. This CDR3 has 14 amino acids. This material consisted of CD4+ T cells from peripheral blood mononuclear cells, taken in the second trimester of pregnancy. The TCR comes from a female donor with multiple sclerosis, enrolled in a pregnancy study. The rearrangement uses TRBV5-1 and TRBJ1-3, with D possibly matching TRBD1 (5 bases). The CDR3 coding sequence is TGCGCCAGCAGTCCCGACAGCTCTGGAAACACCATATATTTT. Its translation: CASSPDSSGNTIYF.